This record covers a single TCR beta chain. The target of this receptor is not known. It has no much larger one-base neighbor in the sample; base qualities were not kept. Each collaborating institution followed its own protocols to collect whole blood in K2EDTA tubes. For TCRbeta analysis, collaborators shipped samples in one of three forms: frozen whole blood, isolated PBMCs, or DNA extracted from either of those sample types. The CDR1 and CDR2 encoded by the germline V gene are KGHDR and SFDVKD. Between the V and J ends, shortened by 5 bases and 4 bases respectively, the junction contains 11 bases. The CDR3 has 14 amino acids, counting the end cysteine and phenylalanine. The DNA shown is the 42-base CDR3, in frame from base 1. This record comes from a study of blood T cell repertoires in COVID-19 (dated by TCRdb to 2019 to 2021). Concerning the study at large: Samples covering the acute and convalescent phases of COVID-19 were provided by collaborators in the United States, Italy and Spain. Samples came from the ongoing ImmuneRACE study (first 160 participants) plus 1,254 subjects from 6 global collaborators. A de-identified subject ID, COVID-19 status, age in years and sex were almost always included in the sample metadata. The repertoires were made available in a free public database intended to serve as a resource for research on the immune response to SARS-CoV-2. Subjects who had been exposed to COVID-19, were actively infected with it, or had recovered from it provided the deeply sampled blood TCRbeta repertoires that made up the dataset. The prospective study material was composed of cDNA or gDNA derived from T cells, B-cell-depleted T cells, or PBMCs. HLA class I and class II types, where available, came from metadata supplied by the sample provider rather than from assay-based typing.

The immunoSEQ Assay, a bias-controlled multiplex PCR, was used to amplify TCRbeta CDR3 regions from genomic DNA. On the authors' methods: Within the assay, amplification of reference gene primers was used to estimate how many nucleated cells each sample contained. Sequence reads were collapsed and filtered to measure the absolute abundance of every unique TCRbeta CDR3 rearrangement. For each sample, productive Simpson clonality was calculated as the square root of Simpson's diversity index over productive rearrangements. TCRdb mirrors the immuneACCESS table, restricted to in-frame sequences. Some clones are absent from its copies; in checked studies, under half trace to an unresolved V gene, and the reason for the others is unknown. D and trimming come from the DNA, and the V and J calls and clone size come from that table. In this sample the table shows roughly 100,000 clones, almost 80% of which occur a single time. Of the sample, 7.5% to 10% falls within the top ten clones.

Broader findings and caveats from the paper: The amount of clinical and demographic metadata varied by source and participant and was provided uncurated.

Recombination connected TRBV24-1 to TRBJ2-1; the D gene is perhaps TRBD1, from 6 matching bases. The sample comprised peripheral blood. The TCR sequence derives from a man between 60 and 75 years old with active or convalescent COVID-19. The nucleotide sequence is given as TGTGCCACCAGTGGCTGGGACAATTACAATGAGCAGTTCTTC. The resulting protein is CATSGWDNYNEQFF.